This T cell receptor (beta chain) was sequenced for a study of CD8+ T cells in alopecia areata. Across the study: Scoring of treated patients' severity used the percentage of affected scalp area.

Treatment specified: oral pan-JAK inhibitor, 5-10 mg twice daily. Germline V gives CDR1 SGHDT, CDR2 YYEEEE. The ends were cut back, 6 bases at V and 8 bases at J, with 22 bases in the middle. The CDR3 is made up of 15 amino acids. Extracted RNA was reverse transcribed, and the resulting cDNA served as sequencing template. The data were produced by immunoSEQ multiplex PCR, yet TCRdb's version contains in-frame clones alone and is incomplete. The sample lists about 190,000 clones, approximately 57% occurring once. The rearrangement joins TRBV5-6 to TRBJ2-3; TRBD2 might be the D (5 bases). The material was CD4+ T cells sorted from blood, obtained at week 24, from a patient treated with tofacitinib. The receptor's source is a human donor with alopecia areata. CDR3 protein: CASTSDGLARSTQYF. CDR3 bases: TGTGCCAGCACCTCGGACGGGCTAGCTCGAAGTACGCAGTATTTT. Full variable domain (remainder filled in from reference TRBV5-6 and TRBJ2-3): DAGVTQSPTHLIKTRGQQVTLRCSPKSGHDTVSWYQQALGQGPQFIFQYYEEEERQRGNFPDRFSGHQFPNYSSELNVNALLLGDSALYLCASTSDGLARSTQYFGPGTRLTVL.